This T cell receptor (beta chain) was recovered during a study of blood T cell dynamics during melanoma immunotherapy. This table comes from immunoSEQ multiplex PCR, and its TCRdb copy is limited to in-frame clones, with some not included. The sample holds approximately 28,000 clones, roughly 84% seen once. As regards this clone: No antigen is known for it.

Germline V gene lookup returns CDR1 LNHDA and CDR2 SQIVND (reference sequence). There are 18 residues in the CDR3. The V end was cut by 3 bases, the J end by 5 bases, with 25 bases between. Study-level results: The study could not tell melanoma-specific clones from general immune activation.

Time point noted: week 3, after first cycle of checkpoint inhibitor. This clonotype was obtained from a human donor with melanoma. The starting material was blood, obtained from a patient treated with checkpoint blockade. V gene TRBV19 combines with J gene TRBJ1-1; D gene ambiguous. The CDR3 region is CASSIWRVPGSPGTEAFF. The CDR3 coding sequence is TGTGCCAGTAGTATTTGGAGGGTTCCGGGGTCCCCGGGTACTGAAGCTTTCTTT.